The sequence of this TCR beta chain was determined in a study of regulatory dendritic cells for organ transplantation. Study findings and constraints: Considerable individual heterogeneity was seen in alloreactive memory CD8+ T cells. Regulatory dendritic cells appeared to expand memory CD8+ clones less than mature ones. Naive CD4+ and CD8+ repertoires were highly diverse; memory CD8+ was most oligoclonal.

This clone has only a few counts. Its matching antigen is unknown. CD4+ or CD8+ T cells were sorted as naive CD45RA+ or memory CD45RO+. There are 15 residues in the CDR3. V gave up 0 bases and J gave up 1 base; unmatched junction bases: 3. From germline, CDR1 is SGDLS and CDR2 YYNGEE. Clones were read by immunoSEQ multiplex PCR, and TCRdb kept only the in-frame ones, dropping some. Here the sample spans roughly 27,000 clones, about four fifths being singletons. The sample was naive CD8+ T cells from blood. Subset denoted: CD45RA+ naive T cells. The receptor comes from a human donor in good health. V gene TRBV9 combines with J gene TRBJ1-1; 7 nucleotides line up with TRBD1. The CDR3 nucleotides read TGTGCCAGCAGCGTAGGGCACAGGGGGAACACTGAAGCTTTCTTT. It codes for CASSVGHRGNTEAFF. The entire variable domain, with the rest obtained from reference TRBV9 and TRBJ1-1, is as follows: DSGVTQTPKHLITATGQRVTLRCSPRSGDLSVYWYQQSLDQGLQFLIQYYNGEERAKGNILERFSAQQFPDLHSELNLSSLELGDSALYFCASSVGHRGNTEAFFGQGTRLTVV.